This T cell receptor beta chain appears in the sequencing data of a study of cytomegalovirus exposure and HLA in healthy donors (dated by TCRdb to about 2017). The study in broad terms: An earlier analysis of 587 of the donors reported about 260 Gb of sequence data and around 100 million unique TCR beta sequences obtained from around 170 million T cells. An early release covering 550 to 650 HLA-typed donors comprised approximately 290 gigabases of sequencing data and around 85 million unique TCR sequences. Among the approximately 430 genotyped donors, about 85% belonged to the genetic ancestry cluster associated with self-reported Caucasian donors. The aim of the study was to test whether cataloging public T cell receptors could identify signatures of past pathogen exposure. The T cell repertoires of some 700 subjects were profiled by immunosequencing and related to cytomegalovirus serostatus. In addition to the first cohort of hundreds of subjects, a separate validation cohort of approximately 130 different subjects was used. The study combined high-throughput TCR immunosequencing, statistical association of individual TCRs with disease status, and machine learning to predict cytomegalovirus infection status. A later analysis re-analyzed previously published TCR beta repertoires from approximately 700 donors and added high-resolution HLA genotyping to study TCR occurrence patterns. In the later analysis, no new phenotypic data were used to find candidate immune exposures; instead, reliance was placed on TCR beta sequences and their occurrence across donors. To decide whether each TCR beta V gene segment behaved as functional or pseudogenic, an earlier analysis of some 580 of the donors relied on high-throughput TCR beta sequencing. Donor age, sex, ethnicity and CMV serostatus were compiled alongside the repertoire data. A later genetic analysis used genome-wide SNP genotypes for about 60% of the roughly 670 donors, treating that subset as a discovery cohort. All discovery cohort repertoires had been generated using a single sequencing platform. HLA typing covered class I and class II loci at four-digit resolution. The number of typed donors differed by locus: roughly 620-630 for A, B, C, DRB1 and DQB1; 500 to 550 for DQA1; over 600 for DPA1; and about 450 for DPB1. A handful of DR-DQ haplotypes were handled as single units for association and clustering because linkage in the cohort was strong. On average, 235,054 unique TCR beta nucleotide sequences were sequenced per donor among a few hundred genotyped donors of the cohort, with roughly 18% of those sequences being non-productive. Overall results and qualifications from the work: Broadly in line with IMGT annotations, most TCR beta V segments showed up in productive rearrangements about 90% or about 30% of the time in an earlier analysis of 587 of the donors. In a later analysis, the rate of TCR association differed among HLA loci, with DRB1 alleles having the most associated TCRs and HLA-C alleles having the fewest. In a later analysis, several top co-occurrence clusters were reported to appear linked to parvovirus B19, influenza, CMV and Epstein-Barr virus. A cluster of highly shared sequence variants was judged likely to be a technical artifact of the sequencing pipeline. Strong co-occurrence of HLA alleles, especially DR and DQ, made assigning TCR associations to individual alleles difficult. A further reported finding was that TCR beta sequences accurately predicted the HLA-A and HLA-B alleles for most subjects in the first cohort. In the study, 150 to 200 TCR beta chains were listed as associated with cytomegalovirus. The only immune exposure information available for the cohort was CMV serostatus. Linkage disequilibrium might explain the correlated functional status among segregating V segments, but an unknown experimental factor could not be excluded. Because HLA typing was unavailable for some donors at each locus, only the typed subset was used in association tests. It was suggested by the authors that the approach could potentially be generalized to other disease states and immunological phenotypes. A later analysis found that most CMV-associated TCR beta chains appeared HLA-restricted, with HLA associations seemingly driven largely by CMV exposure. Sequencing depth was assumed to be roughly uniform across donors in the presence/absence analyses, though that assumption may not hold. The earlier analysis of 587 of the donors excluded 15 to 20 rarely observed V segments, including chromosome 9 orphons, because counts were too low. Some IMGT-functional V segments, including TRBV6-2 and TRBV6-3, could not be distinguished by the 87-base-pair reads and were therefore excluded. According to a later genetic analysis, donors in an Asian-associated ancestry cluster had fewer N-insertions in productive TCRs than the roughly 670-donor mean. Three of the identified cytomegalovirus-associated TCR beta chains were confirmed in vitro to be specific for cytomegalovirus antigens. Only TCR beta chains were sequenced in this cohort, and the absence of alpha or paired-chain data limited detectable features. In a later analysis, more than 15,000 TCR beta sequences were associated with specific HLA alleles at a false discovery rate of 0.05. An association between a missense DCLRE1C variant and V-gene and J-gene trimming of TCR beta chains was found in a later genetic analysis and replicated in an independent cohort. Compared with equally common non-associated chains, HLA-associated TCR beta chains in a later analysis were more clonally expanded and had lower generation probabilities. While some public TCRs were present in many individuals, most TCR sequences turned up only very rarely across donors. In both the original and validation cohorts, the classifier was reported to diagnose cytomegalovirus status with high specificity and sensitivity.

In total, 500 to 700 healthy bone marrow donors made up the cohort. All cohort members were sampled while nominally healthy, although unrecorded immune exposures were likely present. The donor tested CMV seropositive, placing the donor among the approximately 310 seropositive members of the cohort. A peripheral blood sample was provided by each donor, and peripheral blood mononuclear cells were used for TCR beta sequencing. The Qiagen DNeasy Blood Extraction Kit was used to extract genomic DNA from the blood cell samples. Libraries were prepared through the immunoSEQ multiplex PCR assay. For the multiplex PCR, a mixture combining 60 forward primers for TCR Vbeta segments and 13 reverse primers for TCR Jbeta segments was used. Amplification of the CDR3 region of rearranged TCR beta genes was performed with a multiplex PCR assay on genomic DNA. The Illumina HiSeq System was used to sequence the amplified TCR beta libraries as 87-base-pair reads. The published analysis was carried out like this. Across the 500 to 750 repertoires, a later analysis counted tens of millions of unique TCR beta chains, around 11 million of which were shared by at least two donors. To remove PCR and sequencing errors, raw reads were error-corrected and collapsed into unique sequences using a nearest-neighbor algorithm that merged closely related sequences. CDR3 sequences were aligned to IMGT reference sequences to assign V, D and J gene segments. For a sequence to be retained, a match of at least six nucleotides to both a V gene segment and a J gene segment was required. A rearrangement counted as productive if the CDR3 had no stop codons and remained in frame with V and J, and every other rearrangement counted as non-productive. CDR3 was defined according to IMGT convention as the region running from the second conserved V-encoded cysteine to the conserved J-encoded phenylalanine. Sequences without an unambiguous match to a single V gene segment were excluded from the earlier analysis of 450 to 650 of the donors. An earlier analysis of a few hundred of the donors called V segments functional above 56.7% productive rearrangements and segregating when the between-donor standard deviation exceeded 5%. A statistical classification framework was developed to diagnose cytomegalovirus status using the catalog of TCR beta chain sequences. A later analysis assigned V and J genes by comparing TCR nucleotide sequences with IMGT/GENE-DB human TR gene sequences. A later analysis assigned CDR3 sequences and most-parsimonious VDJ recombination scenarios with the TCRdist pipeline. In a later analysis, each TCR beta chain was defined by its CDR3 amino acid sequence together with its V-gene family, and reads lacking a unique V-gene family were excluded. In a later analysis, 550 to 650 highly shared, low-generation-probability nucleotide sequences were removed to address suspected cross-contamination and a sequencing artifact. In a later analysis, a clonal expansion index was calculated for each public chain from normalized within-repertoire ranks of inferred template counts. In a later analysis, generation probabilities were computed using a VDJ recombination model fitted to out-of-frame rearrangements, and the results were checked against IGoR. A later analysis scored TCR-TCR, TCR-HLA and TCR-CMV co-occurrence with hypergeometric tests, applying a repertoire-size bias correction to TCR pairs. In a later analysis, false discovery rates were estimated by permuting HLA or CMV assignments 20 times. In a later analysis, co-occurring TCRs were grouped using DBSCAN, with TCRdist sequence similarity added in when clustering inside HLA-allele-positive subsets. Repertoires with fewer than 30,000 or more than 120,000 public chains, plus five repertoires with anomalous nucleotide sharing, were excluded from co-occurrence clustering. TCRdb took this table from immuneACCESS and kept in-frame rearrangements with V and J called. Such tables lack part of the clones; where checked against another copy, unresolved V genes explain under half of the gap, and the rest is unexplained. V, J and clone size derive from that table, while D and trimming were established from the DNA sequence. The sample table holds 120,000 or so clones, of which about 80% were seen once. The ten largest account for more than 3.5% of the sample.

From cysteine to phenylalanine, the CDR3 is 13 amino acids long. The DNA shown is the 39-base CDR3, in frame from base 1. Trimming takes 1 base off V and 11 bases off J; junction bases not matched to a gene: 6. Reading the germline V gene gives CDR1 SGHDT and CDR2 YYEEEE. To note about this clone: What this receptor recognizes is not known. Per-base qualities were not stored, and no clone one base away is much larger.

The chain was built from TRBV5-6 and TRBJ2-1, and 7 junctional nucleotides match TRBD2. The specimen sequenced was PBMCs. This sequence was found in a woman aged 40 to 50 in good health and CMV-seropositive. The DNA sequence is as follows: TGTGCCAGCAGCTTGCGCGGACTAGTCAAGCAGTTCTTC. It translates as CASSLRGLVKQFF.